This T cell receptor beta chain was sequenced for a study of T cells in narcolepsy. Study results and limitations: Comparing one patient's CSF and blood CD4+ clonotypes highlighted HCRT- and TRIB2-specific autoreactive clonotypes.

Method: immunoSEQ multiplex PCR; TCRdb's copy keeps in-frame clones and lacks some. The table records approximately 10,000 clones, over 90% of them present only once. Remarks on this clone: Antigen specificity is unknown.

The sequence derives from a human donor with narcolepsy. Sequencing was carried out using CD45RA- memory CD4+ T cells from PBMCs.

This CDR3 reads CASSRTHNSPLHF. The CDR3 coding sequence is TGTGCCAGCAGTCGAACCCATAATTCACCCCTCCACTTT. The chain employs TRBV7-9 and TRBJ1-6; D remains unclear. There are 13 residues in the CDR3. Germline-derived CDR1 and CDR2 are SEHNR and FQNEAQ (reference sequence). V was shortened by 6 bases and J by 5 bases, with 8 bases between the two germline ends.